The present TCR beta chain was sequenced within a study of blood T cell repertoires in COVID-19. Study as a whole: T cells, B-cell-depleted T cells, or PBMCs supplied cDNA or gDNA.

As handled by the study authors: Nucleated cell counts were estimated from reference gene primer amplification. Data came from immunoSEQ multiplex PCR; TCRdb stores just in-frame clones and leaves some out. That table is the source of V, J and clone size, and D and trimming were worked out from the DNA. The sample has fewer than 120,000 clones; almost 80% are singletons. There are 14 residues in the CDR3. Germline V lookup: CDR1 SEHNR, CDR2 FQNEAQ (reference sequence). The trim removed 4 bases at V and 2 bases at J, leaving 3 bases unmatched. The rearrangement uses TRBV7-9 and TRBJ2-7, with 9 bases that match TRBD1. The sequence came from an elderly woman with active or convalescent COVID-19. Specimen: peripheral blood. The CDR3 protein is CASSWGTGPYEQYF. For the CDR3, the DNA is TGTGCCAGCAGCTGGGGGACAGGGCCCTACGAGCAGTACTTC.